The entry below describes one TCR beta chain. Its antigen remains unknown. Researchers prepared the TRB cDNA libraries using 5' RACE with UMI labels. TCRdb reanalyzed the 5' RACE reads, giving one entry per CDR3 protein sequence and no DNA. Here the sample table reports about 150,000 distinct CDR3 sequences. Germline V gene data show CDR1 as SGHRS and CDR2 as YFSETQ. The CDR3 spans 16 residues. In triplicate, each CD8+ T cell subset was sorted at roughly 330,000 cells per replicate. The sample originates from a study of CXCR3-negative and CXCR3-positive naive CD8 T cells. Overall study results and limits: More hydrophobic TRB CDR3s occurred in CXCR3-positive than in CXCR3-negative naive cells. Relative to memory CD8+ cells, whose diversity was much lower, both naive subsets had comparably high diversity.

The sample comprised naive CXCR3+ CD8+ T cells from blood. Subset described: CD45RO-CCR7+CD27+CD95- naive CD8+ T cells expressing CXCR3 (TNR3+). The source of this sequence is a human donor in good health. Some clones in this sample may be carry-over from other donors' samples. The V gene is TRBV5-1, the J gene TRBJ2-7; TCRdb selects TRBD1, and the lack of DNA leaves this call unchecked. This chain's CDR3 is CASSLGDGGYSYEQYF.